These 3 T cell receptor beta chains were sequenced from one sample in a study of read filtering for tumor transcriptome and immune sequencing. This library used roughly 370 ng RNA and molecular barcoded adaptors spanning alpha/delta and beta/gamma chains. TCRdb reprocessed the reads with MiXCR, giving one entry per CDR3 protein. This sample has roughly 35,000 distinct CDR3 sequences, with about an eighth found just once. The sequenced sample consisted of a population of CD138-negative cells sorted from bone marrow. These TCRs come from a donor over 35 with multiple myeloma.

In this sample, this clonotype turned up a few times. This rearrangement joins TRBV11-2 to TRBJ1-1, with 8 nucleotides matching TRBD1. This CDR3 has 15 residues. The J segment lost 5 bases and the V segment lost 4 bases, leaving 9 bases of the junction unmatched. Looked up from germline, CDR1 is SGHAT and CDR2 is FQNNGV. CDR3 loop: CASSSPGQAWTEAFF. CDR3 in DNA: TGTGCCAGCAGCTCCCCGGGACAGGCATGGACTGAAGCTTTCTTT.

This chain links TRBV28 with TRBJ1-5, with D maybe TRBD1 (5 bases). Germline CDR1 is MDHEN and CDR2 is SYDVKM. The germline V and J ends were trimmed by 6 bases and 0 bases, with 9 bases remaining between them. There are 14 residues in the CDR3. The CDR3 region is CASSWGVSNQPQHF. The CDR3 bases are TGTGCCAGCAGCTGGGGGGTTAGCAATCAGCCCCAGCATTTT.

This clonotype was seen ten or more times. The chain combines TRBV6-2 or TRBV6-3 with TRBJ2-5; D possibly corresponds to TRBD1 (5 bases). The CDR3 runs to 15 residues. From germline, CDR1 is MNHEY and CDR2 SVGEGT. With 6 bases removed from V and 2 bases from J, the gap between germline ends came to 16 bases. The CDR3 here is CASSLLAGIQETQYF. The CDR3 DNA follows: TGTGCCAGCAGCTTACTCGCAGGGATTCAAGAGACCCAGTACTTC.